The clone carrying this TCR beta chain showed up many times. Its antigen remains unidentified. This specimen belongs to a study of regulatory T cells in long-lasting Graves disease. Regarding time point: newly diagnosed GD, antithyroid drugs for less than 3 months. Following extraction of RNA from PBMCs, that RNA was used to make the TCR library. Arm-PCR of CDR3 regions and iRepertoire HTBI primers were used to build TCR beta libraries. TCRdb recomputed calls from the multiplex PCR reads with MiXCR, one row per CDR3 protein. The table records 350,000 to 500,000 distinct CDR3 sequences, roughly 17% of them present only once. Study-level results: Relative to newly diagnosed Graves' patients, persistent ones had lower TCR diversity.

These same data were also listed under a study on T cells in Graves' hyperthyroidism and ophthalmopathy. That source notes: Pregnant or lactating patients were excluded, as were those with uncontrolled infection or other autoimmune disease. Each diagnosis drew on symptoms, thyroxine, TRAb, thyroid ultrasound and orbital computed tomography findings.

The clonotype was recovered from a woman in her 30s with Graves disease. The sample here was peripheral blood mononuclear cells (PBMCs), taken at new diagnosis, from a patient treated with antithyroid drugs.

DNA of the CDR3: TGTGCCAGCAGTACGGACGGCTCTGGAAACACCATATATTTT. Translated, it gives CASSTDGSGNTIYF. V gene TRBV28 combines with J gene TRBJ1-3; D remains ambiguous. CDR3 length: 14 amino acids. The germline V gene has CDR1 MDHEN and CDR2 SYDVKM. The V end was cut by 5 bases, the J end by 0 bases, with 8 bases between.